Listed below are T cell receptor beta chains from one sample, sequenced in a study of CD8 T cells in Susac syndrome. Each CDR3 protein is one row after TCRdb ran MiXCR on the immunoSEQ multiplex PCR reads. The sample consists of over 80,000 distinct CDR3 sequences, 94% of them appearing once. Sequenced input: CD8+ T cells from PBMCs. The origin of the receptors is a human donor with Susac syndrome. Both conserved end residues are part of each CDR3. D genes are given only for firm matches. Size values are once, few and many counts, or a class for expanded clones, and some rows have none.

D: TRBD1; length: 16; J: TRBJ2-2; V: TRBV2; size: .; CDR3: CASIGTGPPGTGELFF; DNA: TGTGCCAGTATCGGGACAGGGCCCCCGGGCACCGGGGAGCTGTTTTTT
D: .; length: 15; J: TRBJ2-7; V: TRBV19; size: once; CDR3: CASSIGWGPSYEQYF; DNA: TGTGCCAGTAGTATCGGCTGGGGACCCTCCTACGAGCAGTACTTC
D: .; length: 15; J: TRBJ1-1; V: TRBV4-2; size: .; CDR3: CASSHERQENTEAFF; DNA: TGTGCCAGCAGCCATGAGCGACAGGAGAACACTGAAGCTTTCTTT
D: .; length: 13; J: TRBJ2-1; V: TRBV20-1; size: .; CDR3: CSAQGGYYNEQFF; DNA: TGCAGTGCTCAGGGTGGATACTACAATGAGCAGTTCTTC
D: .; length: 15; J: TRBJ2-1; V: TRBV29-1; size: .; CDR3: CSVLGGSGSYNEQFF; DNA: TGCAGCGTTCTTGGCGGGTCGGGCTCCTACAATGAGCAGTTCTTC
D: .; length: 15; J: TRBJ2-5; V: TRBV10-3; size: .; CDR3: CAISEAEFRQETQYF; DNA: TGTGCCATCAGTGAAGCCGAATTCAGGCAAGAGACCCAGTACTTC
D: .; length: 16; J: TRBJ2-1; V: TRBV7-6; size: .; CDR3: CASSLYGPTSYNEQFF; DNA: TGTGCCAGCAGCTTATATGGACCCACCTCCTACAATGAGCAGTTCTTC
D: .; length: 12; J: TRBJ2-7; V: TRBV28; size: .; CDR3: CASNTGPHEQYF; DNA: TGTGCCAGCAATACCGGTCCACACGAGCAGTACTTC
D: TRBD1; length: 15; J: TRBJ2-7; V: TRBV13; size: .; CDR3: CASSLGEDRVYEQYF; DNA: TGTGCCAGCAGCTTAGGGGAGGACAGGGTCTACGAGCAGTACTTC
D: TRBD2; length: 15; J: TRBJ2-5; V: TRBV2; size: .; CDR3: CASSLTSGGEETQYF; DNA: TGTGCCAGCAGCCTTACTAGCGGGGGAGAAGAGACCCAGTACTTC
D: .; length: 9; J: TRBJ2-7; V: TRBV7-9; size: .; CDR3: CAVGWEQYF; DNA: TGTGCCGTCGGGTGGGAGCAGTACTTC
D: TRBD2; length: 17; J: TRBJ2-1; V: TRBV14; size: .; CDR3: CASSGGTSAVPYNEQFF; DNA: TGTGCCAGCAGCGGCGGGACTAGCGCTGTTCCTTACAATGAGCAGTTCTTC
D: .; length: 13; J: TRBJ2-7; V: TRBV20-1; size: .; CDR3: CSATRQESYEQYF; DNA: TGCAGTGCTACAAGGCAGGAGTCCTACGAGCAGTACTTC
D: TRBD1; length: 15; J: TRBJ1-4; V: TRBV7-6; size: once; CDR3: CASSFSGTGGEKLFF; DNA: TGTGCCAGCAGCTTCTCCGGGACAGGGGGAGAAAAACTGTTTTTT
D: TRBD1; length: 12; J: TRBJ1-1; V: TRBV29-1; size: .; CDR3: CSADTGDTEAFF; DNA: TGCAGCGCGGACACAGGGGACACTGAAGCTTTCTTT
D: .; length: 17; J: TRBJ1-1; V: TRBV27; size: once; CDR3: CASSLGGEGILNTEAFF; DNA: TGTGCCAGCAGTTTGGGCGGGGAGGGTATACTGAACACTGAAGCTTTCTTT
D: .; length: 16; J: TRBJ2-7; V: TRBV28; size: .; CDR3: CASSVGTGLPSYEQYF; DNA: TGTGCCAGCAGTGTGGGGACGGGACTTCCCTCCTACGAGCAGTACTTC
D: .; length: 15; J: TRBJ1-2; V: TRBV12-3/TRBV12-4; size: .; CDR3: CASSLGTAGDYGYTF; DNA: TGTGCCAGCAGTTTAGGAACTGCAGGGGACTATGGCTACACCTTC
D: TRBD2; length: 16; J: TRBJ2-5; V: TRBV12-3/TRBV12-4; size: .; CDR3: CASSRTSGGYQETQYF; DNA: TGTGCCAGCAGCCGTACTAGCGGGGGGTACCAAGAGACCCAGTACTTC
D: .; length: 17; J: TRBJ1-2; V: TRBV3-1; size: .; CDR3: CASSLIRDNGMNYGYTF; DNA: TGTGCCAGCAGCCTAATCCGGGACAATGGGATGAACTATGGCTACACCTTC
D: .; length: 11; J: TRBJ1-1; V: TRBV5-6; size: .; CDR3: CASSLGIQAFF; DNA: TGTGCCAGCAGCTTGGGTATTCAAGCTTTCTTT
D: .; length: 14; J: TRBJ1-1; V: TRBV29-1; size: .; CDR3: CSVPEWGGNTEAFF; DNA: TGCAGCGTGCCAGAGTGGGGGGGCAACACTGAAGCTTTCTTT
D: .; length: 14; J: TRBJ2-7; V: TRBV3-1; size: .; CDR3: CASSRGVPNYEQYF; DNA: TGTGCCAGCAGCCGCGGGGTTCCAAACTACGAGCAGTACTTC
D: .; length: 11; J: TRBJ2-3; V: TRBV12-3/TRBV12-4; size: .; CDR3: CASRLTDTQYF; DNA: TGTGCCAGCAGACTAACAGATACGCAGTATTTT
D: .; length: 16; J: TRBJ1-2; V: TRBV7-9; size: once; CDR3: CASSSFDHSGGNTLPF; DNA: TGTGCCAGCAGCAGCTTTGATCATTCGGGTGGGAACACTCTTCCCTTC
D: .; length: 13; J: TRBJ2-3; V: TRBV30; size: .; CDR3: CAWSGDLLNTQYF; DNA: TGTGCCTGGAGTGGGGACCTACTTAATACGCAGTATTTT
D: .; length: 13; J: TRBJ1-1; V: TRBV29-1; size: .; CDR3: CSVLSQSNTEAFF; DNA: TGCAGCGTTCTCTCGCAGTCGAACACTGAAGCTTTCTTT
D: .; length: 11; J: TRBJ2-7; V: TRBV4-2; size: .; CDR3: CASGPSYEQYF; DNA: TGTGCCAGCGGCCCCTCCTACGAGCAGTACTTC
D: TRBD1; length: 15; J: TRBJ1-1; V: TRBV20-1; size: .; CDR3: CSASPRTGWDTEAFF; DNA: TGCAGTGCTAGCCCGAGGACAGGATGGGACACTGAAGCTTTCTTT
D: .; length: 13; J: TRBJ2-5; V: TRBV11-2; size: few; CDR3: CASSPGHGETQYF; DNA: TGTGCCAGCAGCCCCGGGCATGGCGAGACCCAGTACTTC
D: TRBD2; length: 16; J: TRBJ2-3; V: TRBV4-3; size: .; CDR3: CASSRSSGGRTDTQYF; DNA: TGCGCCAGCAGCCGATCTAGCGGAGGGCGCACAGATACGCAGTATTTT
D: .; length: 13; J: TRBJ1-2; V: TRBV19; size: .; CDR3: CASSSTANYGYTF; DNA: TGTGCCAGTAGTAGTACAGCTAACTATGGCTACACCTTC
D: .; length: 13; J: TRBJ2-2; V: TRBV7-9; size: .; CDR3: CASQGANTGELFF; DNA: TGTGCCAGCCAGGGCGCGAACACCGGGGAGCTGTTTTTT
D: TRBD2; length: 15; J: TRBJ2-5; V: TRBV12-3/TRBV12-4; size: .; CDR3: CASSLQERGLETQYF; DNA: TGTGCCAGCAGTTTACAGGAGCGGGGGCTGGAGACCCAGTACTTC
D: .; length: 17; J: TRBJ2-3; V: TRBV3-1; size: .; CDR3: CASSHLFSGPRTDTQYF; DNA: TGTGCCAGCAGCCACCTCTTTTCCGGGCCCCGCACAGATACGCAGTATTTT
D: TRBD1; length: 19; J: TRBJ2-1; V: TRBV6-2/TRBV6-3; size: few; CDR3: CASTLQGWRSGSTYNEQFF; DNA: TGTGCCAGCACTTTACAGGGGTGGCGTTCCGGGTCGACCTACAATGAGCAGTTCTTC
D: TRBD2; length: 17; J: TRBJ2-7; V: TRBV25-1; size: once; CDR3: CASSLRTSGSGSYEQYF; DNA: TGTGCCAGCAGTCTTAGGACTAGCGGTTCGGGCTCCTACGAGCAGTACTTC
D: .; length: 17; J: TRBJ1-6; V: TRBV5-6; size: .; CDR3: CASSTLTVDSYNSPLHF; DNA: TGTGCCAGCAGCACCTTGACGGTGGATTCCTATAATTCACCCCTCCACTTT
D: .; length: 14; J: TRBJ2-6; V: TRBV5-8; size: .; CDR3: CASSFQSGANVLTF; DNA: TGTGCCAGCAGCTTTCAATCTGGGGCCAACGTCCTGACTTTC
D: .; length: 13; J: TRBJ2-4; V: TRBV24-1; size: .; CDR3: CATSDRDENIQYF; DNA: TGTGCCACCAGTGATCGGGACGAAAACATTCAGTACTTC
D: .; length: 13; J: TRBJ2-7; V: TRBV20-1; size: .; CDR3: CSALTSLYDEQYF; DNA: TGCAGTGCTCTAACCTCTCTCTACGACGAGCAGTACTTC
D: TRBD1; length: 15; J: TRBJ2-4; V: TRBV5-1; size: .; CDR3: CASSLEDRAKNIQYF; DNA: TGCGCCAGCAGCTTAGAGGACAGGGCCAAAAACATTCAGTACTTC
D: TRBD2; length: 14; J: TRBJ2-2; V: TRBV12-3/TRBV12-4; size: .; CDR3: CASVAGGLEGELFF; DNA: TGTGCCAGCGTAGCGGGAGGGTTGGAAGGGGAGCTGTTTTTT
D: .; length: 12; J: TRBJ1-1; V: TRBV15; size: .; CDR3: CATRGGVTEAFF; DNA: TGTGCCACCAGGGGAGGGGTCACTGAAGCTTTCTTT
D: TRBD1; length: 16; J: TRBJ2-5; V: TRBV28; size: .; CDR3: CASRLTGVFTQETQYF; DNA: TGTGCCAGCAGATTGACAGGGGTCTTTACTCAAGAGACCCAGTACTTC
D: .; length: 12; J: TRBJ1-1; V: TRBV12-3/TRBV12-4; size: .; CDR3: CASSQDNTEAFF; DNA: TGTGCCAGCAGCCAGGATAACACTGAAGCTTTCTTT
D: TRBD1; length: 16; J: TRBJ2-2; V: TRBV5-6; size: .; CDR3: CASSLGSGGYTGELFF; DNA: TGTGCCAGCAGCTTGGGATCAGGGGGCTACACCGGGGAGCTGTTTTTT
D: .; length: 13; J: TRBJ2-2; V: TRBV6-5; size: .; CDR3: CASGTSNTGELFF; DNA: TGTGCCAGCGGAACCTCGAACACCGGGGAGCTGTTTTTT
D: .; length: 16; J: TRBJ1-1; V: TRBV14; size: .; CDR3: CASSQGQGRLYTEAFF; DNA: TGTGCCAGCAGCCAAGGTCAGGGACGATTATACACTGAAGCTTTCTTT
D: TRBD1; length: 17; J: TRBJ2-1; V: TRBV7-9; size: .; CDR3: CASRGLSGQGVYNEQFF; DNA: TGTGCCAGCAGAGGACTATCTGGACAGGGGGTTTACAATGAGCAGTTCTTC
D: TRBD2; length: 15; J: TRBJ2-1; V: TRBV11-2; size: .; CDR3: CASSLGGTNADEQFF; DNA: TGTGCCAGCAGCTTAGGTGGGACTAACGCCGATGAGCAGTTCTTC
D: TRBD2; length: 18; J: TRBJ2-3; V: TRBV7-8; size: .; CDR3: CASSLALGLAQSTDTQYF; DNA: TGTGCCAGCAGCTTAGCCTTGGGACTAGCACAGAGCACAGATACGCAGTATTTT
D: TRBD1; length: 20; J: TRBJ2-6; V: TRBV4-3; size: .; CDR3: CASSHGGQGAVHSGANVLTF; DNA: TGCGCCAGCAGCCACGGGGGACAGGGGGCGGTCCACTCTGGGGCCAACGTCCTGACTTTC
D: .; length: 16; J: TRBJ2-7; V: TRBV28; size: .; CDR3: CASSLLARQPTYEQYF; DNA: TGTGCCAGCAGTCTCCTAGCGCGTCAACCGACCTACGAGCAGTACTTC
D: .; length: 13; J: TRBJ1-6; V: TRBV6-5; size: .; CDR3: CASSYSSNSPLHF; DNA: TGTGCCAGCAGTTACTCGTCCAATTCACCCCTCCACTTT
D: .; length: 16; J: TRBJ2-2; V: TRBV4-3; size: .; CDR3: CASSQEEASPPGELFF; DNA: TGCGCCAGCAGCCAAGAAGAGGCATCCCCCCCCGGGGAGCTGTTTTTT
D: .; length: 13; J: TRBJ1-5; V: TRBV5-6; size: .; CDR3: CASSFGNNQPQHF; DNA: TGTGCCAGCAGCTTCGGCAACAATCAGCCCCAGCATTTT
D: .; length: 13; J: TRBJ2-1; V: TRBV4-3; size: .; CDR3: CASSQGTSSEQFF; DNA: TGCGCCAGCAGCCAAGGTACTAGCAGTGAGCAGTTCTTC